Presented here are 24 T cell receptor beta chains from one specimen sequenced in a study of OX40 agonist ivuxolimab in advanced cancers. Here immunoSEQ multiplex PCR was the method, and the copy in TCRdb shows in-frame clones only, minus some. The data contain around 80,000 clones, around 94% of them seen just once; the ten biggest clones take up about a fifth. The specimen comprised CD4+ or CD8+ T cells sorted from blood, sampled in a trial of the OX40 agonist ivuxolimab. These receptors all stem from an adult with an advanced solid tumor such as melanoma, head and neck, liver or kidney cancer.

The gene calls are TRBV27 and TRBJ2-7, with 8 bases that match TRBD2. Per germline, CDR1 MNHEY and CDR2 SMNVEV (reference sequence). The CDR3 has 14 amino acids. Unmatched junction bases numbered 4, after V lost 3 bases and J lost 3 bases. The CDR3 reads CASSFRAGVYEQYF. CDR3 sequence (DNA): TGTGCCAGCAGTTTCCGAGCGGGAGTCTACGAGCAGTACTTC.

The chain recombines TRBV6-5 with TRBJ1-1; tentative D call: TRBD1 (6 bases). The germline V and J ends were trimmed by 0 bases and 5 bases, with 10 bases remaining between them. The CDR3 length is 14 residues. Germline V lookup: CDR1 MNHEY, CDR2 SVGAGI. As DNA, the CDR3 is TGTGCCAGCAGTTACTCCAGGGGAATTACTGAAGCTTTCTTT. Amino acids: CASSYSRGITEAFF.

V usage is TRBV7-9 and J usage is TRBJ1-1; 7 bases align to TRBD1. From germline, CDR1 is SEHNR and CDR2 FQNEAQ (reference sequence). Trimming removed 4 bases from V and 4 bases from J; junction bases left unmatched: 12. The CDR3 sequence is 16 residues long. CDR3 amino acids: CASSSPKFQGGTEAFF. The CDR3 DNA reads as TGTGCCAGCAGCTCCCCTAAATTTCAGGGGGGCACTGAAGCTTTCTTT.

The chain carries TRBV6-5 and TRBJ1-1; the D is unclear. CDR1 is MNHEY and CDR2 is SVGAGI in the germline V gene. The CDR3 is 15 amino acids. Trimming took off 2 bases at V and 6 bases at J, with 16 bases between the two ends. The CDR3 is CASSYGAASGAEAFF. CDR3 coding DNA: TGTGCCAGCAGTTACGGAGCAGCCTCAGGCGCTGAAGCTTTCTTT.

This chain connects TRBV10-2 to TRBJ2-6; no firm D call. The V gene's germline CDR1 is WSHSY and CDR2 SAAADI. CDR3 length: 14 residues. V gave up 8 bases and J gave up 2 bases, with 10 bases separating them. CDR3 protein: CASLDAPGANVLTF. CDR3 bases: TGCGCCAGCCTCGACGCCCCTGGGGCCAACGTCCTGACTTTC.

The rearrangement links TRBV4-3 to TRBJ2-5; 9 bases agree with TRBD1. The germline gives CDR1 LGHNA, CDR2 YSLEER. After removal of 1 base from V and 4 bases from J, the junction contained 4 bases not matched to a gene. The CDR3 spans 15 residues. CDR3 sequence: CASSQAQGAGETQYF. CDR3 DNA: TGCGCCAGCAGCCAAGCACAGGGGGCCGGAGAGACCCAGTACTTC.

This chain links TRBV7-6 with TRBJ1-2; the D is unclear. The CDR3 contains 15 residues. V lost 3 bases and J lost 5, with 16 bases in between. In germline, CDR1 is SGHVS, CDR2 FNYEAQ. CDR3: CASSFSGADGYGYTF. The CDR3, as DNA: TGTGCCAGCAGCTTCTCAGGAGCCGACGGGTATGGCTACACCTTC.

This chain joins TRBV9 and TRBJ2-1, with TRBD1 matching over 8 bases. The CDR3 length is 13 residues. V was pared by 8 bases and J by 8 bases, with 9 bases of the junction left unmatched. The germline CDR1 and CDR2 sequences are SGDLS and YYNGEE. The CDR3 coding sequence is TGTGCCAGTTCCGGACAGGGTGTTGATGAGCAGTTCTTC. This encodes CASSGQGVDEQFF.

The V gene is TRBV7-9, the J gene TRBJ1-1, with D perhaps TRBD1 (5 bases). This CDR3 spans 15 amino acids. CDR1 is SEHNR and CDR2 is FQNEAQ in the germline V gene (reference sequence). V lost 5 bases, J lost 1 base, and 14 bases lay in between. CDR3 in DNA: TGTGCCAGCAGCCCCCCTTTGGGGCGGAACACTGAAGCTTTCTTT. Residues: CASSPPLGRNTEAFF.

The CDR3 sequence is CASSSTGSGNTIYF. The DNA for the CDR3 is TGTGCCAGCAGTTCGACAGGCTCTGGAAACACCATATATTTT. V usage is TRBV27 and J usage is TRBJ1-3, with D perhaps matching TRBD1 (6 bases). The CDR3 runs to 14 residues. Germline assignment: CDR1 MNHEY and CDR2 SMNVEV (reference sequence). Trimming shortened V by 4 bases and J by 0 bases, and 7 bases separated the two germline ends.

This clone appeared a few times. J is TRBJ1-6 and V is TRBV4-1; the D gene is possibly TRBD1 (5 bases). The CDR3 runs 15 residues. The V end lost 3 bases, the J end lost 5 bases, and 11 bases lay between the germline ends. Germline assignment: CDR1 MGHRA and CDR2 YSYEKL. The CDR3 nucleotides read TGCGCCAGCAGCCACCGGGACGGCAATAATTCACCCCTCCACTTT. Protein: CASSHRDGNNSPLHF.

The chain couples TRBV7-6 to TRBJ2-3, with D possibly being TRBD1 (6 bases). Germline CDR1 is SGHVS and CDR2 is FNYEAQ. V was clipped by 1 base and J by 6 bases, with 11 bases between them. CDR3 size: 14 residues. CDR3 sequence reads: CASSLGGGPDTQYF. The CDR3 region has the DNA TGTGCCAGCAGCTTAGGAGGGGGACCCGATACGCAGTATTTT.

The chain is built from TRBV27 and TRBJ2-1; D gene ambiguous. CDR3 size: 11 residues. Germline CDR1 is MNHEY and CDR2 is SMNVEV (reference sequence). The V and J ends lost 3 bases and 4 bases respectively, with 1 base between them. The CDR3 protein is CASSFYNEQFF. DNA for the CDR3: TGTGCCAGCAGTTTTTACAATGAGCAGTTCTTC.

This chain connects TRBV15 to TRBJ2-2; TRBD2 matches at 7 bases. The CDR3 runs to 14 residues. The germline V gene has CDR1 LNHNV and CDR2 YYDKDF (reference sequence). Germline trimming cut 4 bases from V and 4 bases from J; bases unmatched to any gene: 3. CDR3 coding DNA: TGTGCCACCAGCACCGGACTAGGCACCGGGGAGCTGTTTTTT. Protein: CATSTGLGTGELFF. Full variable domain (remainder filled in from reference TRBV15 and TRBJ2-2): DAMVIQNPRYQVTQFGKPVTLSCSQTLNHNVMYWYQQKSSQAPKLLFHYYDKDFNNEADTPDNFQSRRPNTSFCFLDIRSPGLGDTAMYLCATSTGLGTGELFFGEGSRLTVL.

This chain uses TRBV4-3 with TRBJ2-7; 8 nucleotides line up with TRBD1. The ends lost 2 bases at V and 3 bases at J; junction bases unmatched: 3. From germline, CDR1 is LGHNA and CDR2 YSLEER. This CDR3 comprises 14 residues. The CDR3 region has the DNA TGCGCCAGCAGCCAAAGACAGGGGTACTACGAGCAGTACTTC. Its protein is CASSQRQGYYEQYF.

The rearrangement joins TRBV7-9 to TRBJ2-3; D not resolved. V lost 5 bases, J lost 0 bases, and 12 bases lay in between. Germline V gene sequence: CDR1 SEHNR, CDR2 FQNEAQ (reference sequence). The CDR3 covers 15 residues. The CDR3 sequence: CASSAWTSSTDTQYF. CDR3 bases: TGTGCCAGCAGCGCCTGGACGTCTAGCACAGATACGCAGTATTTT. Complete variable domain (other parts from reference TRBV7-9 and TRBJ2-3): DTGVSQNPRHKITKRGQNVTFRCDPISEHNRLYWYRQTLGQGPEFLTYFQNEAQLEKSRLLSDRFSAERPKGSFSTLEIQRTEQGDSAMYLCASSAWTSSTDTQYFGPGTRLTVL.

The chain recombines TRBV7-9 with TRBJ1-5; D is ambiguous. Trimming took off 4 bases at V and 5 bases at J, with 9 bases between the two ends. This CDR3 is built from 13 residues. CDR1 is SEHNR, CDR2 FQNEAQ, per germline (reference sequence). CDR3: CASSSTDYQPQHF. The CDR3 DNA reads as TGTGCCAGCAGCTCGACGGATTATCAGCCCCAGCATTTT.

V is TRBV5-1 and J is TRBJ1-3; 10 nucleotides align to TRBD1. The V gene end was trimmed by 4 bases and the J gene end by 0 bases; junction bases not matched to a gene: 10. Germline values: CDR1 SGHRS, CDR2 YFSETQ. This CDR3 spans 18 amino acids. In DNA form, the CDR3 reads TGCGCCAGCAGCCCGGCCGGGACAGGGGATATCTCTGGAAACACCATATATTTT. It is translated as CASSPAGTGDISGNTIYF.

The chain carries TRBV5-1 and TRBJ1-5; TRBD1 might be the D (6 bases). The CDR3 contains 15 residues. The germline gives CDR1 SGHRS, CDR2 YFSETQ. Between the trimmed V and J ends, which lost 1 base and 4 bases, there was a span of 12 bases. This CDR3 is CASSLWGAPNQPQHF. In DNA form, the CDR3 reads TGCGCCAGCAGCTTGTGGGGGGCCCCAAATCAGCCCCAGCATTTT.

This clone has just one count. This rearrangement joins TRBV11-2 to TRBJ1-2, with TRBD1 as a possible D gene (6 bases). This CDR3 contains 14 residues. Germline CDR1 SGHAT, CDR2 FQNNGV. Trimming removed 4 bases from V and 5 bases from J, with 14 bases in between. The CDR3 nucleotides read TGTGCCAGCAGCTCCACAGGGACGCCTTATGGCTACACCTTC. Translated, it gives CASSSTGTPYGYTF.

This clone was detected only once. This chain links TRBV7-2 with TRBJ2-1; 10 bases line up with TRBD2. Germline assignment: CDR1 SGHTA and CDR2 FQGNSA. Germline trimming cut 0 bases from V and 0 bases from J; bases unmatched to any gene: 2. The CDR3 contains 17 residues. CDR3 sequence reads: CASSLALAGVSYNEQFF. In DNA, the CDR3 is TGTGCCAGCAGCTTAGCGCTAGCGGGGGTCTCCTACAATGAGCAGTTCTTC.

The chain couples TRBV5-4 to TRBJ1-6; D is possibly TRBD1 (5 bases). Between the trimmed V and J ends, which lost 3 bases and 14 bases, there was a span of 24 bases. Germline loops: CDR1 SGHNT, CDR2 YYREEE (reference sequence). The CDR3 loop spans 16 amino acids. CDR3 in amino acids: CASSSATGAPLKTLHF. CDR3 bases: TGTGCCAGCAGCTCAGCGACCGGGGCCCCCTTAAAGACCCTCCACTTT.

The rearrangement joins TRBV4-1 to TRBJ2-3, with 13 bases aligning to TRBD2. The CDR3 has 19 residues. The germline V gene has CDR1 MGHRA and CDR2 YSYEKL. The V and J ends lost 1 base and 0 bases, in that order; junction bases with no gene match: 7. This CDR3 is CASSQGLAGGPTSTDTQYF. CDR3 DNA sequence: TGCGCCAGCAGCCAAGGACTAGCGGGGGGCCCCACTAGCACAGATACGCAGTATTTT.

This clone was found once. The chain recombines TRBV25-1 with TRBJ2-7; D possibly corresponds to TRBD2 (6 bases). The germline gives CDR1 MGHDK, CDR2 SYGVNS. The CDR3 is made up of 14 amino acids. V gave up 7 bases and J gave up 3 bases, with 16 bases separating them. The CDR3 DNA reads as TGTGCCAGCACCCGCGGACGGGAGAACTACGAGCAGTACTTC. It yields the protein CASTRGRENYEQYF.